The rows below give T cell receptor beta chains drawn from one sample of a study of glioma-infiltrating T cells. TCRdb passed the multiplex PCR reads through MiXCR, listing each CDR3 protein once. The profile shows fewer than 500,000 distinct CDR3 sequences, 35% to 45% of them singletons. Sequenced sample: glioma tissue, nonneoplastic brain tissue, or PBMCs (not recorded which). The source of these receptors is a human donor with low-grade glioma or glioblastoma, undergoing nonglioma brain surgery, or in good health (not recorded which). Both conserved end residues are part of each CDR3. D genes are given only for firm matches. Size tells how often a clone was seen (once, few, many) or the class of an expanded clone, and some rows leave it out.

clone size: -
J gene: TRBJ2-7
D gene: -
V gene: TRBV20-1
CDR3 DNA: TGCAGTGCTAGAGACATTTTAGGACCGGCCCGGGAGCAGTACTTC
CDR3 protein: CSARDILGPAREQYF

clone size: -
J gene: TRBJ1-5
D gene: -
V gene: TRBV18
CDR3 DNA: TGTGCCAGCGGACAGAGCAATCAGCCCCAGCATTTT
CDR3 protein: CASGQSNQPQHF

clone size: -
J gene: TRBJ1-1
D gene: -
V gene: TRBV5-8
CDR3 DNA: TGTGCCAGCAGCTCCCTGGACTGGAAATTCATGAACACTGAAGCTTTCTTT
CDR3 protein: CASSSLDWKFMNTEAFF

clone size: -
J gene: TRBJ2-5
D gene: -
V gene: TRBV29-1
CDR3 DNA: TGCAGCGTTCTTAGGGGGTCAGAGACCCAGTACTTC
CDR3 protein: CSVLRGSETQYF

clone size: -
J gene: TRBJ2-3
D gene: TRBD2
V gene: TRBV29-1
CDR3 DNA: TGCAGCGTAAAAGTAGCGGGAGCGACAGATACGCAGTATTTT
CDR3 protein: CSVKVAGATDTQYF

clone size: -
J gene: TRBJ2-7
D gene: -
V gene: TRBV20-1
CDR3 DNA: TGCAGTGCCCAGACCTTCGACGAGCAGTACTTC
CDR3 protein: CSAQTFDEQYF

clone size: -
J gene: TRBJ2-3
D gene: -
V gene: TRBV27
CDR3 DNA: TGTGCCATCAGGAGCGACACAGATACGCAGTATTTT
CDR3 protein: CAIRSDTDTQYF

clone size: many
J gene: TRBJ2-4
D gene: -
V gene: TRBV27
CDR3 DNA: TGTGCCAGCTGGAAAAAGGACGACGAAAACATTCAGTACTTC
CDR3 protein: CASWKKDDENIQYF

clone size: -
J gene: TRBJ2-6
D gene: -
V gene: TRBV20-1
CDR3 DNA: TGCAGTGGAGGGGCAGCTGGGGCCAACGTCCTGACTTTC
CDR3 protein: CSGGAAGANVLTF

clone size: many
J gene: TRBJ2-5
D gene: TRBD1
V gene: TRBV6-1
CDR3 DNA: TGTGCCAGCAAGATATCGACGGAGCCAGGGGGGACCCAGTACTTC
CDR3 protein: CASKISTEPGGTQYF

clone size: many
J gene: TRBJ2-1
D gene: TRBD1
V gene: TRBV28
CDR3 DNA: TGTGCCAGCAGCGAGCTACAGGGGGGTGCAAATGAGCAGTTCTTC
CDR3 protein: CASSELQGGANEQFF

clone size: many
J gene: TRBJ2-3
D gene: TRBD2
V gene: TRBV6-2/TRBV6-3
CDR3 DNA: TGTGCCAGCAGCTACGGGACTAGCGGGCGTTCTAGCACAGATACGCAGTATTTT
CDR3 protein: CASSYGTSGRSSTDTQYF

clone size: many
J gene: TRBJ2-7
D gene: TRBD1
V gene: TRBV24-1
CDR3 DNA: TGTGCCAGTCAAATAAGGTCGGGACAGCAGTTTGACGAGCAGTACTTC
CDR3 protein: CASQIRSGQQFDEQYF

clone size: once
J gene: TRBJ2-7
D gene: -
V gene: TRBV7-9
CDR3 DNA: TGTGCCAGCACCTTAGCGGTGCAGACTCGCTACGAGCAGTACTTC
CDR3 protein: CASTLAVQTRYEQYF

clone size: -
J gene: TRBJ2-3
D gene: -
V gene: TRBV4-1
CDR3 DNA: TGCGCCAGCAGCCCACAGGGAAGTCTGGATACGCAGTATTTT
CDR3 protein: CASSPQGSLDTQYF

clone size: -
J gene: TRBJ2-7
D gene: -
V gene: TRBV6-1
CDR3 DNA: TGTGCCATCAGTAACCCCGGCGAGCAGTACTTC
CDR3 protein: CAISNPGEQYF

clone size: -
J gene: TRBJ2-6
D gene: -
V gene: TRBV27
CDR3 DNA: TGTGCCAGCAGTTTATTTGCAGGGACTGGGGCCAACGTCCTGACTTTC
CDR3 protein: CASSLFAGTGANVLTF

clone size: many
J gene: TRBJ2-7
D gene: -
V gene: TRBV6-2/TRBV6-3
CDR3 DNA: TGTGCCAGCAGTTACTCGACAAAGCGGGCCTCCTACGAGCAGTACTTC
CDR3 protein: CASSYSTKRASYEQYF

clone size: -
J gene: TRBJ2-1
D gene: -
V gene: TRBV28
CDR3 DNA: TGTGCCAGCAGTTACAGGGTCCACAATGAGCAGTTCTTC
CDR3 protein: CASSYRVHNEQFF

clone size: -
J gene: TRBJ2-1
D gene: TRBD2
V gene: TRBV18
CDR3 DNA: TGTGCCAGCTCACCACCGTCTAGCGGGAGCAATGAGCAGTTCTTC
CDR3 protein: CASSPPSSGSNEQFF

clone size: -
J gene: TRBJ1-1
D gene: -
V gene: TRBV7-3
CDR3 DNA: TGTGCCAGCAGCATCTCGAGGGTCATAGCCACTGAAGCTTTCTTT
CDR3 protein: CASSISRVIATEAFF

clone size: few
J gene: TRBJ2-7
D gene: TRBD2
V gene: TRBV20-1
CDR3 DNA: TGCAGTGCTACCCGACTAGCGGGAGTCGAGCAGTACTTC
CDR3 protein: CSATRLAGVEQYF

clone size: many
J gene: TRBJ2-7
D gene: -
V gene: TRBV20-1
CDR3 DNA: TGCAGTGCTAGAGATTTCCGGGAGCAGTACTTC
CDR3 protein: CSARDFREQYF

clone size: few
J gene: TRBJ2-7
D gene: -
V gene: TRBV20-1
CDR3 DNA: TGCAGTGCTAGAGATGGGCAGAGCTCCTACGAGCAGTACTTC
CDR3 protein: CSARDGQSSYEQYF

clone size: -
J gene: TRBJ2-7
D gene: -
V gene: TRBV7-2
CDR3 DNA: TGTGCCAGCAGCTTAGCGCTCGTTACGGGGGAGCAGTACTTC
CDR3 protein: CASSLALVTGEQYF

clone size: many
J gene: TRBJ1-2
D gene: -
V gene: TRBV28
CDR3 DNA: TGTGCCAGTGGACACAGAGGTGGTGGCTACACCTTC
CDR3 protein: CASGHRGGGYTF

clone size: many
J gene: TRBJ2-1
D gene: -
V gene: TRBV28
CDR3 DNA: TGTGCCAGCAGCGAAACTAGTTTGGCGCAGTTCTTC
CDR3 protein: CASSETSLAQFF

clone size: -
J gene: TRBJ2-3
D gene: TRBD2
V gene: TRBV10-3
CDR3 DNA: TGTGCCATCGACGGCGGGACTAGCGGGAGCACAGATACGCAGTATTTT
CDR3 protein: CAIDGGTSGSTDTQYF

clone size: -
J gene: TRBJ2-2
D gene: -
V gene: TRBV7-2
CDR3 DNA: TGTGCCAGCAGCACCCCAAAAGCCGGGGAGCTGTTTTTT
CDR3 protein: CASSTPKAGELFF

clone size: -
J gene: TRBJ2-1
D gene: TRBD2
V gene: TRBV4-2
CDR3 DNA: TGTGCCAGCAGCCAAGCTAGCGGGAGCTCCTACAATGAGCGGTTCTTC
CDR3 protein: CASSQASGSSYNERFF

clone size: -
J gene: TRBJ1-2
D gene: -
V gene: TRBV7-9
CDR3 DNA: TGTGCCAGCAGCCACGAAGGGGCATATGGCTACACCTTC
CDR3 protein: CASSHEGAYGYTF

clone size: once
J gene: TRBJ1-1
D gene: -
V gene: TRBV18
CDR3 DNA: TGTGCCAGCTCACTAGAGCGAGGCAACACTGAAGCTTTCTTT
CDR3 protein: CASSLERGNTEAFF

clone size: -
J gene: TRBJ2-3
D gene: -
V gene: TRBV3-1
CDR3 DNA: TGTGCCAGCCGCATTGCAGATACGAAGTATTTT
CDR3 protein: CASRIADTKYF

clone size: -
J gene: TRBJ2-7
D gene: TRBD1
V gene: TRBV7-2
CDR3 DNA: TGTGCCAGCAGCTTAGTCGGGACAGGGGGCTTCGAGCAGTACTTC
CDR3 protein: CASSLVGTGGFEQYF

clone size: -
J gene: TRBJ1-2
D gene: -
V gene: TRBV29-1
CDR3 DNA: TGCAGCGTTTTGGTTACGGATTGGTACACCTTC
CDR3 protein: CSVLVTDWYTF

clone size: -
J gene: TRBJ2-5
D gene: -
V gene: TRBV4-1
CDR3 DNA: TGCGCCAGCAGCCAAACCTTGTGGGAGACCCAGTACTTC
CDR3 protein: CASSQTLWETQYF

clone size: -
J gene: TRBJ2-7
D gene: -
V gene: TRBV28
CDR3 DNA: TGTGCCAGCAGTTTATTAGGGGATTCGGGGTACGAGCAGTACTTC
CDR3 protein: CASSLLGDSGYEQYF

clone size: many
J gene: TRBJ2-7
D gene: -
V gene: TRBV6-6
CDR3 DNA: TGTGCCAGCAGTTACTCCTGGAAAAACTCCTACGAGCAGTACTTC
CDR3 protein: CASSYSWKNSYEQYF

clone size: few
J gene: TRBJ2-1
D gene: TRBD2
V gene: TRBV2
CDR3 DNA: TGTGCCAGCAGGCGCGGACTAGCGGACAATGAGCAGTTCTTC
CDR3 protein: CASRRGLADNEQFF

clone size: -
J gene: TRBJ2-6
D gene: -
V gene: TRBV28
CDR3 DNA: TGTGCCAGCAGTTTAAGCACGGGGGCCAACGTCCTGACTTTC
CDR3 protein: CASSLSTGANVLTF

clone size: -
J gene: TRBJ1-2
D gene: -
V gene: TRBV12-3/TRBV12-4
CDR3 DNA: TGTGCCAGCAGTCCCCCCAACAGGGTCAGTGGCTACACCTTC
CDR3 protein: CASSPPNRVSGYTF

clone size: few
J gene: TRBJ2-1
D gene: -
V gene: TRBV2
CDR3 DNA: TGTGCCAGCAGGGGGTCGAGCTCCTACAATGAGCAGTTCTTC
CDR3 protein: CASRGSSSYNEQFF

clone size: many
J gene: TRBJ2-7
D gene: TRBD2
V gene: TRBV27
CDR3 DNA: TGTGCCAGCAGTCCCCGGAAGAGCGGGAGGGCCTACGAGCAGTACTTC
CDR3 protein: CASSPRKSGRAYEQYF

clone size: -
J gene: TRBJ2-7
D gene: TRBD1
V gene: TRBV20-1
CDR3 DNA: TGCAGTGCTCGGGACAGGAGGGATTACGAGCAGTACTTC
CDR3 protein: CSARDRRDYEQYF

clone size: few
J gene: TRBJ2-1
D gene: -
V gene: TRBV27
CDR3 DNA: TGTGCCAGCAGTTTACTCGCGGCTAATACCCACAATGAGCAGTTCTTC
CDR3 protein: CASSLLAANTHNEQFF

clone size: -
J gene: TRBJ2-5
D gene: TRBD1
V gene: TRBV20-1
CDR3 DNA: TGCAGTGGCTACCCCGGGACAGGGGTTAAAGAGACCCAGTACTTC
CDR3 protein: CSGYPGTGVKETQYF

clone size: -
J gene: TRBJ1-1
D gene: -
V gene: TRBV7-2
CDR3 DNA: TGTGCCAGCGGCCTCTTTAGCCCAGGCACTGAAGCTTTCTTT
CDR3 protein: CASGLFSPGTEAFF

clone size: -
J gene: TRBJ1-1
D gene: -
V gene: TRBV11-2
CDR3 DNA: TGTGCCAGCAGCACCTGGACGGCAATGAACACTGGAGCTTTCTTT
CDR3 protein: CASSTWTAMNTGAFF

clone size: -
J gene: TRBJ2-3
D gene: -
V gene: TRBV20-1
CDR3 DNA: TGCAGTGCGTTTCCTACTGGGCCTAGCACAGATACGCAGTATTTT
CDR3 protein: CSAFPTGPSTDTQYF

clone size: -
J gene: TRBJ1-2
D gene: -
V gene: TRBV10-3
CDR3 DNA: TGTGCCATCAATGAGAGCGGGGGAACCGGCTACACCTTC
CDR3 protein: CAINESGGTGYTF

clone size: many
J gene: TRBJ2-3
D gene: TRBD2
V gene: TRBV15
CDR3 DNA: TGTGCCACCAGCAGCGGGAGGGCCACAGATACGCAGTATTTT
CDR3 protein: CATSSGRATDTQYF